The clone carrying this T cell receptor beta chain was counted a few times. Its target is unknown. The Oncomine TCR Beta short-read assay generated sequence data from the DNA of cultured CD4+ T cells. TCRdb reprocessed the PCR reads with MiXCR, giving one entry per CDR3 protein. The repertoire consists of approximately 20,000 distinct CDR3 sequences, with around 80% occurring once and the leading ten covering about a sixth. Stated treatment: roughly ten-day PBMC culture with coronavirus spike peptide pools or control peptides (ViraFEST assay). The germline CDR1 and CDR2 sequences are LNHDA and SQIVND (reference sequence). This CDR3 is 16 amino acids long. V gave up 3 bases and J gave up 6 bases, with 18 bases separating them. The data are from a study of vaccination and CD4 T cells after COVID-19. Study overall: In the control cultures, a CEFX pool, an HIV-1 Nef pool, or no peptide was supplied.

The TCR sequence derives from a human donor who received a COVID-19 vaccine. The J gene is TRBJ2-1, the V gene TRBV19; possibly TRBD2 for D (6 bases). Material: CD4+ T cells from blood, cultured in vitro, obtained after SARS-CoV-2 vaccination. The CDR3 nucleotides are TGTGCCAGTAGTATTAAGGGCGGGGTTAGCAGCAATGAGCAGTTCTTC. It encodes CASSIKGGVSSNEQFF.